This TCR beta chain appears in the sequencing data of a study of control samples from healthy donors and cancer patients. Using immunoSEQ multiplex PCR, the repertoire was profiled, and TCRdb retains in-frame clones only, with some absent. The data hold around 70,000 clones, with around 87% observed a single time. Germline values: CDR1 SGHTA, CDR2 FQGNSA. Trimming pared 2 bases from V and 4 bases from J, leaving 14 bases between. This CDR3 has 15 amino acids. The receptor was isolated from a woman between 45 and 60 years old with head and neck cancer. The V gene is TRBV7-2, the J gene TRBJ1-1; D gene ambiguous. The sample taken for sequencing was PBMCs. The CDR3 coding sequence is TGTGCCAGCAGCTTATTGGGCGGGTCAGGCACTGAAGCTTTCTTT. Translated, it gives CASSLLGGSGTEAFF. Full variable domain (outside the CDR3, taken from reference TRBV7-2 and TRBJ1-1): GAGVSQSPSNKVTEKGKDVELRCDPISGHTALYWYRQSLGQGLEFLIYFQGNSAPDKSGLPSDRFSAERTGGSVSTLTIQRTQQEDSAVYLCASSLLGGSGTEAFFGQGTRLTVV.